These T cell receptor beta chains were read from a single sample in a study of cytomegalovirus exposure and HLA in healthy donors. TCRdb's copy holds only in-frame clones and misses some; the assay was immunoSEQ multiplex PCR. The sample holds more than 95,000 clones; 70% to 90% are singletons and the top ten take about 1.9%. The specimen was PBMCs. The receptors originated from a woman under 30 in good health and CMV-seronegative. Both conserved end residues are part of each CDR3. The D gene is left open where the match is weak. The size field is filled for only some rows; it gives once, few, many or a size class.

V gene	CDR3 length	D gene	J gene	clone size	CDR3 DNA	CDR3 protein
TRBV19	16	.	TRBJ2-5	.	TGTGCCAGTAGTATCTACGGGGGGCTTGGACAAGAGACCCAGTACTTC	CASSIYGGLGQETQYF
TRBV7-9	13	.	TRBJ2-7	.	TGTGCCAGCAGCCCTTGGGGGCCGGGCGAGCAGTACTTC	CASSPWGPGEQYF
TRBV7-2	13	.	TRBJ2-1	few	TGTGCCAGCAGCGTTGGCCTCAACAATGAGCAGTTCTTC	CASSVGLNNEQFF
TRBV19	13	TRBD1	TRBJ1-2	.	TGTGCCAGTAGTAGGGACAGTAACTATGGCTACACCTTC	CASSRDSNYGYTF
TRBV13	14	TRBD1	TRBJ2-7	.	TGTGCCAGCAGCCCAAGGACAGGGCCCTACGAGCAGTACTTC	CASSPRTGPYEQYF
TRBV6-5	15	TRBD1	TRBJ1-6	.	TGTGCCAGCAGCCCCGGACAGGGACGCAATTCACCCCTCCACTTT	CASSPGQGRNSPLHF
TRBV5-1	16	.	TRBJ2-2	once	TGCGCCAGCAGCTTAATAGCGAACGCGAACACCGGGGAGCTGTTTTTT	CASSLIANANTGELFF
TRBV7-3	13	.	TRBJ2-3	.	TGTGCCAGCAGCTTAATTTACCAGCGGCCGCAGTATTTT	CASSLIYQRPQYF
TRBV2	14	TRBD2	TRBJ2-3	.	TGTGCCAGCAGTCTACTAGCGGGTGCGGATACGCAGTATTTT	CASSLLAGADTQYF
TRBV7-9	19	TRBD2	TRBJ2-6	.	TGTGCCAGCAGCTCTCCGAAGACTAGCGGGGTAGGTGGGGCCAACGTCCTGACTTTC	CASSSPKTSGVGGANVLTF
TRBV6-9	13	TRBD1	TRBJ2-7	.	TGTGCCAGCAGGGACAGGACCGGGTACGAGCAGTACTTC	CASRDRTGYEQYF
TRBV7-9	16	TRBD2	TRBJ2-3	.	TGTGCCAGCAGCCCCGGGACTAGCGGGAGCACCGATACGCAGTATTTT	CASSPGTSGSTDTQYF
TRBV30	17	.	TRBJ1-4	.	TGTGCCTGGAGTCTAACGGGGGTTGGTCGTTCTAATGAAAAACTGTTTTTT	CAWSLTGVGRSNEKLFF
TRBV28	15	.	TRBJ2-3	.	TGTGCCAGCAGCCAACTAGCAGGAAACACAGATACGCAGTATTTT	CASSQLAGNTDTQYF
TRBV7-6	13	.	TRBJ1-4	once	TGTGCCAGCAGCCGAGACAGAAATGAAAAACTGTTTTTT	CASSRDRNEKLFF
TRBV5-6	15	.	TRBJ1-1	.	TGTGCCAGCAGCGCCAGGGAATCATGGAACACTGAAGCTTTCTTT	CASSARESWNTEAFF
TRBV14	13	.	TRBJ2-1	.	TGTGCCAGCAGCCCCCAATCATACAATGAGCAGTTCTTC	CASSPQSYNEQFF
TRBV6-4	14	.	TRBJ2-3	few	TGTGCCAGCAGTGCGGGGTCTAGCACAGATACGCAGTATTTT	CASSAGSSTDTQYF
TRBV6-1	12	TRBD1	TRBJ2-7	once	TGTGCCAGCGTAGACAGGGGCTACGAGCAGTACTTC	CASVDRGYEQYF
TRBV30	13	TRBD1	TRBJ1-4	.	TGTGCCTGGGCACAGGGGGGGATTACTCCACTGTTTTTT	CAWAQGGITPLFF
TRBV28	15	TRBD2	TRBJ2-1	.	TGTGCCAGCAGCCCGGCGGGGGGGGGATACGGTGAGCAGTTCTTC	CASSPAGGGYGEQFF
TRBV5-4	14	.	TRBJ1-1	.	TGTGCCAGCAGCTTGACAGGAGAGGACACTGAAGCTTTCTTT	CASSLTGEDTEAFF
TRBV6-5	13	.	TRBJ1-1	.	TGTGCCAGCAGTTACGGGCAAAACACTGAAGCTTTCTTT	CASSYGQNTEAFF
TRBV4-1	15	TRBD1	TRBJ1-2	.	TGCGCCAGCAGCCCTGGACAGGATTTCTACTATGGCTACACCTTC	CASSPGQDFYYGYTF
TRBV6-1	15	.	TRBJ1-4	few	TGTGCCAGCAGTGAAGGGGCAGGGGTAGCGGAAAAACTGTTTTTT	CASSEGAGVAEKLFF
TRBV4-1	15	TRBD1	TRBJ2-7	.	TGCGCCAGCAGCATACGGACAGGGAGTCCCTACGAGCAGTACTTC	CASSIRTGSPYEQYF
TRBV5-1	14	TRBD2	TRBJ2-7	few	TGCGCCAGCAGCAGGAGCGGGACCTCCTACGAGCAGTACTTC	CASSRSGTSYEQYF
TRBV6-5	14	.	TRBJ2-1	.	TGTGCCAGCAGTTACTCGGGCCCCCCAAATGAGCAGTTCTTC	CASSYSGPPNEQFF
TRBV18	14	TRBD1	TRBJ2-5	.	TGTGCCAGCTCAAACTGGGACAGCCCAGGAGCCCAGTACTTC	CASSNWDSPGAQYF
TRBV30	16	.	TRBJ2-7	.	TGTGCCTGGAGTCCAAAGCTAGGGGGTTCGGGGAACGAGCAGTACTTC	CAWSPKLGGSGNEQYF
TRBV4-2	16	.	TRBJ2-6	.	TGTGCCAGCAGCCAAGCCATCGGGACTGGGGCCAACGTCCTGACTTTC	CASSQAIGTGANVLTF
TRBV5-1	17	.	TRBJ2-6	.	TGCGCCAGCAGCTTGGCCGGGAGTAGCTCTGGGGCCAACGTCCTGACTTTC	CASSLAGSSSGANVLTF
TRBV7-8	16	TRBD2	TRBJ2-3	.	TGTGCCAGCAGCCCAAGGGGACTAGCGGGGGGGGATACGCAGTATTTT	CASSPRGLAGGDTQYF
TRBV25-1	16	TRBD1	TRBJ2-7	.	TGTGCCAGCAGTGAAGATGGAGGGACAGGGAGGAACGAGCAGTACTTC	CASSEDGGTGRNEQYF
TRBV10-2	14	TRBD1	TRBJ1-2	.	TGCGCCAGCAAGAGGGACAGGGGAAACCTCGGCTACACCTTC	CASKRDRGNLGYTF
TRBV5-8	12	.	TRBJ2-2	few	TGTGCCAGCAGCCCTGAGGCCGGGGAGCTGTTTTTT	CASSPEAGELFF
TRBV5-4	13	.	TRBJ2-7	.	TGTGCCAGCAGCCAGGGCGGGGCGCGCGAGCAGTACTTC	CASSQGGAREQYF
TRBV27	15	.	TRBJ2-3	.	TGTGCCAGCAGTTTAGGTGCAGGGGGCACAGATACGCAGTATTTT	CASSLGAGGTDTQYF
TRBV4-3	15	.	TRBJ1-2	.	TGCGCCAGCAGCCAAGAAGGCAGGGGAAACTATGGCTACACCTTC	CASSQEGRGNYGYTF
TRBV5-4	15	TRBD1	TRBJ1-2	few	TGTGCCAGCAGCTTATCCGAGGGGGCGAGGTATGGCTACACCTTC	CASSLSEGARYGYTF
TRBV4-3	18	.	TRBJ2-1	few	TGCGCCAGCAGCCAAGATTTTCGGGTGGGTAGTTGGTACAATGAGCAGTTCTTC	CASSQDFRVGSWYNEQFF
TRBV30	12	TRBD1	TRBJ2-2	.	TGTGCCTGGGGAACAGGGGCCGGGGAGCTGTTTTTT	CAWGTGAGELFF
TRBV15	14	TRBD2	TRBJ2-5	.	TGTGCCACCAGGCCTAGCGGGGCCCGGGGGACCCAGTACTTC	CATRPSGARGTQYF
TRBV7-9	14	.	TRBJ2-7	.	TGTGCCAGCAGCTCATACACGCAGGGTAACGAGCAGTACTTC	CASSSYTQGNEQYF
TRBV5-6	16	TRBD1	TRBJ2-1	.	TGTGCCAGCAGCTTGCCTTTGACAGGGCCCTACAATGAGCAGTTCTTC	CASSLPLTGPYNEQFF
TRBV7-8	16	.	TRBJ2-6	.	TGTGCCAGCAGCTCAAGGAGCCTCTCTGGGGCCAACGTCCTGACTTTC	CASSSRSLSGANVLTF
TRBV6-5	14	TRBD1	TRBJ1-1	.	TGTGCCAGCAGTCCTGACAGGGGGTTGATTGAAGCTTTCTTT	CASSPDRGLIEAFF
TRBV28	15	TRBD1	TRBJ1-4	.	TGTGCCAGCAGTTTACGAGGGGGCACTAATGAAAAACTGTTTTTT	CASSLRGGTNEKLFF
TRBV6-5	14	TRBD1	TRBJ1-2	.	TGTGCCAGCAGAACAACAGGGGAGGCCTTTGGCTACACCTTC	CASRTTGEAFGYTF
TRBV27	15	TRBD2	TRBJ2-2	.	TGTGCCAGCAGACCAGGACTAGCATCCCCCGGGGAGCTGTTTTTT	CASRPGLASPGELFF
TRBV5-1	15	TRBD1	TRBJ2-3	once	TGCGCCAGCAGTTTGACAGGGGAAAAATACGATACGCAGTATTTT	CASSLTGEKYDTQYF
TRBV5-1	15	TRBD1	TRBJ2-5	.	TGCGCCAGCAGCTTGGGGGACAGGGGGCTCGAGACCCAGTACTTC	CASSLGDRGLETQYF
TRBV2	14	TRBD1	TRBJ2-7	.	TGTGCCAGCAGTAAAGACAGGGACCTTTACGAGCAGTACTTC	CASSKDRDLYEQYF
TRBV5-1	16	.	TRBJ2-1	few	TGCGCCAGCAGCGCGCACGACAGGCCGAACTACAATGAGCAGTTCTTC	CASSAHDRPNYNEQFF
TRBV6-1	13	.	TRBJ1-4	.	TGTGCCAGCAGCCGAGGACTTAATGAAAAACTGTTTTTT	CASSRGLNEKLFF